The next 31 T cell receptor beta chains were all read from a single sample in a study of blood T cell repertoires in COVID-19. TCRdb keeps only in-frame clones here, not all; method: immunoSEQ multiplex PCR. This table holds approximately 57,000 clones, 82% found once. The sequenced sample consisted of peripheral blood. The receptors were gathered from a woman aged 80 or over with acute or convalescent COVID-19.

This sequence joins TRBV11-3 and TRBJ1-2, with D perhaps matching TRBD1 (5 bases). This CDR3 has 13 residues. Germline V gene sequence: CDR1 SGHNT, CDR2 YENEEA. The V gene lost 5 bases and the J gene lost 5 bases, with 12 bases spanning the gap. The DNA for the CDR3 is TGTGCCAGCAGCCAGGGCAGTGGGTATGGCTACACCTTC. It specifies CASSQGSGYGYTF.

The gene calls are TRBV4-1 and TRBJ2-7; D perhaps matches TRBD1 (6 bases). Trimming pared 0 bases from V and 3 bases from J, leaving 12 bases between. CDR1 is MGHRA, CDR2 YSYEKL, per germline. The CDR3 runs 15 residues. CDR3 DNA: TGCGCCAGCAGCCAAGAAGGACAGCTGATCTACGAGCAGTACTTC. It encodes CASSQEGQLIYEQYF.

The genes are TRBV30 and TRBJ2-1, with 7 bases fitting TRBD2. Trimming at V came to 5 bases and at J to 6 bases, leaving 13 bases not matched to a gene. Germline values: CDR1 GTSNPN, CDR2 SVGIG (reference sequence). The CDR3 is 15 amino acids. The CDR3 loop reads CAWGGSAGPLNEQFF. Written as DNA, the CDR3 is TGTGCCTGGGGGGGGTCAGCGGGACCCCTCAATGAGCAGTTCTTC.

This chain joins TRBV7-9 and TRBJ2-1, with 12 bases identical to TRBD1. The V gene's germline CDR1 is SEHNR and CDR2 FQNEAQ (reference sequence). The junction had 14 bases not matched to a gene; V was cut back by 4 bases and J by 7 bases. This CDR3 contains 18 residues. The CDR3 DNA sequence: TGTGCCAGCAGCTCCTGGGACAGGGGGCGCAGCAGAGGTAATGAGCAGTTCTTC. Translating it yields CASSSWDRGRSRGNEQFF.

The rearrangement uses TRBV12-3 or TRBV12-4 and TRBJ1-3; D not certain. V lost 7 bases, J lost 8 bases, and 9 bases lay in between. There are 11 residues in the CDR3. The CDR3 reads CASISRDTIYF. CDR3 nucleotide sequence: TGTGCCAGCATCTCACGGGACACCATATATTTT.

The CDR3 DNA follows: TGTGCCAGCAGCACCCGAGCGGGGGCCGCCTACGAGCAGTACTTC. Translated, it gives CASSTRAGAAYEQYF. The genes are TRBV7-2 and TRBJ2-7; 8 bases map to TRBD2. CDR3 size: 15 residues. Germline values: CDR1 SGHTA, CDR2 FQGNSA. The ends lost 5 bases at V and 2 bases at J; junction bases unmatched: 8.

J is TRBJ2-5 and V is TRBV7-7, with D tentatively TRBD1 (5 bases). V was trimmed by 4 bases and J by 1 base, leaving 10 bases between them. This CDR3 region has 14 residues. Germline V CDR1 and CDR2: SSHAT, FNYEAQ (reference sequence). The CDR3 loop reads CASSYPGSQETQYF. CDR3 nucleotides: TGTGCCAGCAGCTACCCAGGGTCCCAAGAGACCCAGTACTTC.

The chain links TRBV15 to TRBJ2-5, with D unclear. Germline V gene lookup returns CDR1 LNHNV and CDR2 YYDKDF (reference sequence). Trimming took off 0 bases at V and 5 bases at J, with 7 bases between the two ends. The CDR3 has 13 amino acids. The CDR3: CATSRDEFETQYF. CDR3 bases: TGTGCCACCAGCAGAGATGAGTTTGAGACCCAGTACTTC.

The chain carries TRBV5-6 and TRBJ2-2; perhaps TRBD2 as D (5 bases). CDR3 size: 14 residues. Germline loops: CDR1 SGHDT, CDR2 YYEEEE. The germline V and J ends were trimmed by 4 bases and 7 bases, with 14 bases remaining between them. The DNA for the CDR3 is TGTGCCAGCAGCCGAGGGAGAGCGAACGGGGAGCTGTTTTTT. The encoded protein is CASSRGRANGELFF.

The rearrangement links TRBV5-4 to TRBJ2-3; D ambiguous. Germline V gives CDR1 SGHNT, CDR2 YYREEE (reference sequence). This CDR3 contains 14 residues. With 2 bases removed from V and 5 bases from J, the gap between germline ends came to 12 bases. The CDR3 sequence is CASSLRLLGDTQYF. The CDR3 nucleotides are TGTGCCAGCAGCTTACGACTCTTAGGAGATACGCAGTATTTT.

The rearrangement uses TRBV5-6 and TRBJ2-7; perhaps TRBD2 as D (6 bases). The length of the CDR3 is 16 residues. The germline CDR1 and CDR2 sequences are SGHDT and YYEEEE. The ends were cut back, 5 bases at V and 0 bases at J, with 18 bases in the middle. CDR3 protein: CASSEAGDSASYEQYF. The CDR3 DNA sequence: TGTGCCAGCAGTGAGGCCGGGGACTCCGCCTCCTACGAGCAGTACTTC.

The V and J genes are TRBV30 and TRBJ2-3; maybe TRBD1 (6 bases). Trimming left V 0 bases short and J 5 bases short, with 6 bases between. CDR3 size: 12 residues. Germline V gene data show CDR1 as GTSNPN and CDR2 as SVGIG (reference sequence). CDR3: CAWSVQGDTQYF. The CDR3 coding sequence is TGTGCCTGGAGTGTACAGGGAGATACGCAGTATTTT.

The rearrangement links TRBV28 to TRBJ1-4; D is unclear. The CDR3 spans 14 residues. The V and J ends lost 6 bases and 8 bases respectively, with 16 bases between them. Germline V CDR1 and CDR2: MDHEN, SYDVKM. CDR3 protein: CASSSTQSREKLFF. The CDR3 region has the DNA TGTGCCAGCAGCAGCACACAGAGTCGGGAAAAACTGTTTTTT.

V is TRBV12-3 or TRBV12-4 and J is TRBJ1-2; D gene uncertain. V lost 2 bases and J 1 base, leaving 5 bases between the germline ends. CDR3 size: 13 residues. The CDR3 here is CASSLLFNYGYTF. The CDR3, as DNA: TGTGCCAGCAGTTTACTGTTTAACTATGGCTACACCTTC.

This chain uses TRBV10-2 with TRBJ1-2; 7 bases agree with TRBD1. Per the germline V gene, CDR1 is WSHSY and CDR2 is SAAADI. After removal of 8 bases from V and 8 bases from J, the junction contained 20 bases not matched to a gene. This CDR3 spans 16 amino acids. The CDR3 protein is CASFRGADFIASGYTF. The CDR3 DNA follows: TGCGCCAGCTTCAGGGGGGCAGACTTTATCGCGTCAGGCTACACCTTC.

V and J are TRBV11-1 and TRBJ2-1, with 15 bases lining up with TRBD2. Per germline, CDR1 SGHAT and CDR2 FQDESV (reference sequence). V dropped 5 bases and J dropped 8; count of bases not matched to a gene: 7. CDR3 length: 16 residues. The CDR3 here is CASSPRTSGGADEQFF. The DNA of the CDR3 is TGTGCCAGCAGCCCGAGGACTAGCGGGGGGGCCGATGAGCAGTTCTTC.

CDR3 bases: TGTGCCAGCAGTTCCCCCATGACAGGTAGCTCCTACGAGCAGTACTTC. This encodes CASSSPMTGSSYEQYF. This chain joins TRBV28 and TRBJ2-7; a weak D match, TRBD1 (6 bases). This CDR3 comprises 16 residues. Looked up from germline, CDR1 is MDHEN and CDR2 is SYDVKM. Trimming pared 4 bases from V and 0 bases from J, leaving 16 bases between.

This clone was observed once. The chain combines TRBV7-8 with TRBJ1-1; D not resolved. Germline V gives CDR1 SGHVS, CDR2 FQNEAQ. This CDR3 spans 14 amino acids. Deletions cut 1 base from V and 1 base from J, with 7 bases between. Here the CDR3 reads CASSLVAGNTEAFF. CDR3 nucleotide sequence: TGTGCCAGCAGCTTAGTAGCGGGGAACACTGAAGCTTTCTTT.

The J gene is TRBJ2-1, the V gene TRBV27; D remains unclear. Germline V CDR1 and CDR2: MNHEY, SMNVEV (reference sequence). This CDR3 is 13 amino acids long. V dropped 1 base and J dropped 10 bases, with 11 bases sitting between them. The CDR3 reads CASSLYQDGEQFF. The CDR3 coding sequence is TGTGCCAGCAGTTTATATCAGGATGGCGAGCAGTTCTTC.

The chain uses TRBV7-6 and TRBJ2-3, with 8 bases matching TRBD1. The CDR3 runs to 16 residues. Germline V gene lookup returns CDR1 SGHVS and CDR2 FNYEAQ. V shed 8 bases, J shed 4 bases, and the junction held 14 bases outside the gene matches. The CDR3 region is CASAIRPGQDADTQYF. The CDR3 DNA sequence: TGTGCCAGCGCCATTCGACCGGGACAGGACGCAGATACGCAGTATTTT.

The V gene is TRBV7-9, the J gene TRBJ2-5; 10 bases align to TRBD2. Germline-derived CDR1 and CDR2 are SEHNR and FQNEAQ (reference sequence). This CDR3 comprises 17 residues. Trimming cost V 5 bases and J 1 base; bases outside gene matches: 10. The CDR3 DNA follows: TGTGCCAGCAGCGACGCGGTACTAGCGGGGTCCCAAGAGACCCAGTACTTC. This translates into CASSDAVLAGSQETQYF. Full variable domain (missing parts from reference TRBV7-9 and TRBJ2-5): DTGVSQNPRHKITKRGQNVTFRCDPISEHNRLYWYRQTLGQGPEFLTYFQNEAQLEKSRLLSDRFSAERPKGSFSTLEIQRTEQGDSAMYLCASSDAVLAGSQETQYFGPGTRLLVL.

The chain carries TRBV7-3 and TRBJ2-5, with 8 bases lining up with TRBD2. V trimming: 5 bases; J trimming: 9 bases; junction bases outside the gene matches: 11. The germline gives CDR1 SGHTA, CDR2 FQGTGA. The CDR3 is made up of 14 amino acids. CDR3 DNA: TGTGCCAGCAGCCCCTTAGCGGGAATTTCGGCCCAGTACTTC. Amino acids: CASSPLAGISAQYF.

The count of this clone is one. V usage is TRBV10-1 and J usage is TRBJ2-1; 7 bases are shared with TRBD2. J gave up 3 bases and V 2 bases, and 1 base lay outside the gene matches. The CDR3 contains 14 residues. Germline CDR1 reads WNHNN; CDR2 reads SYGVQD (reference sequence). CDR3 sequence: CASSESGIYNEQFF. CDR3 coding DNA: TGCGCCAGCAGTGAGAGCGGGATCTACAATGAGCAGTTCTTC.

The gene calls are TRBV19 and TRBJ1-5, with 7 bases lining up with TRBD1. The junction had 9 bases not matched to a gene; V was cut back by 3 bases and J by 7 bases. The CDR3 loop spans 15 amino acids. The germline V gene has CDR1 LNHDA and CDR2 SQIVND (reference sequence). The CDR3 sequence is CASSIDRVGEQPQHF. DNA of the CDR3: TGTGCCAGTAGTATCGACAGGGTGGGGGAACAGCCCCAGCATTTT. The variable domain in full, completed from reference TRBV19 and TRBJ1-5, reads DGGITQSPKYLFRKEGQNVTLSCEQNLNHDAMYWYRQDPGQGLRLIYYSQIVNDFQKGDIAEGYSVSREKKESFPLTVTSAQKNPTAFYLCASSIDRVGEQPQHFGDGTRLSIL.

The gene calls are TRBV28 and TRBJ1-5; D unclear. This CDR3 has 11 residues. With 3 bases removed from V and 6 bases from J, the gap between germline ends came to 3 bases. In germline, CDR1 is MDHEN, CDR2 SYDVKM. In DNA, the CDR3 is TGTGCCAGCAGTTTTCGTCAGCCCCAGCATTTT. Amino acid sequence: CASSFRQPQHF.

The chain is built from TRBV14 and TRBJ2-5; the match to TRBD2 covers 7 bases. This CDR3 has 15 residues. Germline CDR1 is SGHDN and CDR2 is FVKESK. After removal of 2 bases from V and 5 bases from J, the junction contained 8 bases not matched to a gene. CDR3 DNA sequence: TGTGCCAGCAGCCAACGGTGGGGACTAATTGAGACCCAGTACTTC. Translated, it gives CASSQRWGLIETQYF.

J is TRBJ2-3 and V is TRBV18, with 9 bases matching TRBD1. The germline V gene has CDR1 KGHSH and CDR2 LQKENI. V gave up 4 bases and J gave up 0 bases; unmatched junction bases: 5. This CDR3 is built from 16 residues. The CDR3 DNA follows: TGTGCCAGCTCACAGGGACAGGGTGCTAGCACAGATACGCAGTATTTT. This codes for CASSQGQGASTDTQYF.

This clone was recorded a few times. The V call is TRBV19, the J call TRBJ2-7; possible D gene TRBD2, 6 bases. CDR1 is LNHDA, CDR2 SQIVND, per germline (reference sequence). V lost 0 bases and J 6 bases, leaving 12 bases between the germline ends. The CDR3 consists of 14 residues. The CDR3 here is CASSIDAGLSEQYF. CDR3 in DNA: TGTGCCAGTAGTATAGATGCGGGATTGAGCGAGCAGTACTTC.

As concerns this clone: The same CDR3 also results from other DNA sequences found in this sample. CDR3 sequence reads: CASSPGYEQYF. The CDR3 DNA reads as TGTGCCAGCAGCCCAGGATACGAGCAGTACTTC. The genes are TRBV14 and TRBJ2-7; no clear D gene. Germline V gene lookup returns CDR1 SGHDN and CDR2 FVKESK. CDR3 length: 11 residues. Trimming removed 4 bases at V and 4 bases at J, with 5 bases between. The full variable domain, completed using reference TRBV14 and TRBJ2-7, is EAGVTQFPSHSVIEKGQTVTLRCDPISGHDNLYWYRRVMGKEIKFLLHFVKESKQDESGMPNNRFLAERTGGTYSTLKVQPAELEDSGVYFCASSPGYEQYFGPGTRLTVT.

The rearrangement links TRBV7-2 to TRBJ2-3; D not certain. CDR1 and CDR2 from the germline V gene are SGHTA and FQGNSA. The CDR3 runs 16 residues. V lost 2 bases, J lost 3 bases, and 15 bases lay in between. CDR3 coding DNA: TGTGCCAGCAGCTTAATGTGGGCAGTTGGGACAGATACGCAGTATTTT. Its protein product is CASSLMWAVGTDTQYF.

The chain's CDR3 is CASSLMTSATDTQYF. The CDR3 DNA sequence: TGTGCCAGCAGCTTGATGACTAGCGCTACAGATACGCAGTATTTT. This chain joins TRBV5-5 and TRBJ2-3; 8 nucleotides line up with TRBD2. CDR3 size: 15 residues. The J segment lost 3 bases and the V segment lost 1 base, leaving 4 bases of the junction unmatched. Germline-derived CDR1 and CDR2 are SGHKS and YYEKEE (reference sequence).